Each of the 4 T cell receptor beta chains below was sequenced from the same sample in a study of T cell changes during pregnancy in multiple sclerosis. Produced via immunoSEQ multiplex PCR; TCRdb's table is partial and in-frame only. The data show about 23,000 clones, about 83% seen once. Sample: CD8+ T cells from peripheral blood mononuclear cells, taken before pregnancy. All receptors come from a female donor with multiple sclerosis, enrolled in a pregnancy study.

This CDR3 is CASSDSPGTSDNEQFF. The DNA for the CDR3 is TGTGCCAGCAGCGACAGCCCCGGGACTAGTGACAATGAGCAGTTCTTC. The V call is TRBV13, the J call TRBJ2-1; 8 bases are a match to TRBD2. With V trimmed by 5 bases and J by 5 bases, 11 bases remained unmatched. The germline gives CDR1 PRHDT, CDR2 FYEKMQ (reference sequence). The CDR3 length is 16 residues. The variable domain in full, completed from reference TRBV13 and TRBJ2-1, reads AAGVIQSPRHLIKEKRETATLKCYPIPRHDTVYWYQQGPGQDPQFLISFYEKMQSDKGSIPDRFSAQQFSDYHSELNMSSLELGDSALYFCASSDSPGTSDNEQFFGPGTRLTVL.

V gene TRBV4-3 combines with J gene TRBJ2-7; D might be TRBD1 (5 bases). Germline V gene data show CDR1 as LGHNA and CDR2 as YSLEER. The CDR3 has 17 residues. Trimming removed 1 base from V and 5 bases from J, with 21 bases in between. CDR3 nucleotide sequence: TGCGCCAGCAGCCAAGCCACAAAGACAGAGCTGGGCGACGAGCAGTACTTC. This gives the protein CASSQATKTELGDEQYF.

The chain's CDR3 is CASSYPGGETQYF. CDR3 nucleotides: TGTGCCAGCAGCTATCCAGGGGGAGAGACCCAGTACTTC. The gene calls are TRBV5-4 and TRBJ2-5; 7 bases match TRBD1. CDR1 is SGHNT, CDR2 YYREEE, per germline (reference sequence). V shed 3 bases and J 4 bases; nucleotides not matched to a gene: 3. This CDR3 region has 13 residues.

Written as DNA, the CDR3 is TGTGCCAGCAGTTACTCGACAGGGCCCAAAAACATTCAGTACTTC. It yields the protein CASSYSTGPKNIQYF. The V call is TRBV6-5, the J call TRBJ2-4, with 7 nucleotides matching TRBD1. Germline V gene sequence: CDR1 MNHEY, CDR2 SVGAGI. V lost 0 bases and J lost 2; bases outside the gene matches: 1. The CDR3 covers 15 residues.